Below, 3 T cell receptor beta chains from the same sample are listed, as sequenced in a study of radiation and T cells in renal cell carcinoma. Regarding time point: baseline pretreatment blood. Treatment reported: 15 Gy SBRT to primary tumor, nephrectomy 4 weeks later. The table came from immunoSEQ multiplex PCR; TCRdb's copy has only in-frame clones and leaves some out. The repertoire includes 85,000 to 100,000 clones, around nine tenths of them detected once, and approximately 8.1% sits in the top ten. The sequenced sample was blood, obtained from a patient whose treatment included radiotherapy and nephrectomy. The receptor set was obtained from a man over 45 with renal cell carcinoma.

The V gene is TRBV7-2, the J gene TRBJ2-1; D may be TRBD1 (6 bases). Trimming cost V 3 bases and J 1 base, with 10 bases left between them. This CDR3 is 15 amino acids long. The germline CDR1 and CDR2 sequences are SGHTA and FQGNSA. In DNA, the CDR3 is TGTGCCAGCAGCTTTGGACAGCTATCCTACAATGAGCAGTTCTTC. Residues: CASSFGQLSYNEQFF.

This clone was detected once. This chain links TRBV4-3 with TRBJ2-1; 10 bases fit TRBD2. This CDR3 is built from 16 residues. The trim removed 0 bases at V and 9 bases at J, leaving 8 bases unmatched. Per the germline V gene, CDR1 is LGHNA and CDR2 is YSLEER. The CDR3 DNA follows: TGCGCCAGCAGCCAAGAAGGAGCGGGGGGGCGGGGTGAGCAGTTCTTC. It translates to CASSQEGAGGRGEQFF.

The gene calls are TRBV4-1 and TRBJ2-2; TRBD2 matches 12 bases. The germline V gene encodes CDR1 MGHRA and CDR2 YSYEKL. This CDR3 contains 19 residues. After removal of 1 base from V and 0 bases from J, the junction contained 6 bases not matched to a gene. Here the CDR3 reads CASSQAGLAGGPNTGELFF. CDR3 in DNA: TGCGCCAGCAGCCAAGCCGGGCTAGCGGGAGGGCCGAACACCGGGGAGCTGTTTTTT.